The 25 T cell receptor beta chains in this list originate from one sample, sequenced in a study of blood T cells in healthy people across ages (dated by TCRdb to between 2015 and 2016). Library creation used 5' RACE. Sequencing was carried out with an Illumina HiSeq 2500. A second PCR of roughly 7 to 11 cycles was run with a J-beta primer mix and a sample-barcoded 5' primer. The raw public reads went through TCRdb reprocessing: fastp at Q25, MiXCR clone calling, in-frame beta chains kept. Each entry is one CDR3 protein sequence, shown with its most common DNA and genes. The sample contains around 1.5 million distinct CDR3 sequences, around 36% of them found a single time. The ten largest clones take up roughly 10% of the sample. The sequenced material came from blood. The source is a woman between 25 and 40 years old in good health.

As concerns this clonotype: A junction boundary mismatches the germline segment, possibly from a read error. The chain joins TRBV7-8 to TRBJ2-5; 7 bases map to TRBD2. The CDR3 runs 11 residues. Germline CDR1 is SGHVS and CDR2 is FQNEAQ. This CDR3 is CVSSLAREQYF. DNA of the CDR3: TGTGTCAGCAGCTTAGCGCGGGAGCAGTACTTC.

This clonotype occurred a few times. The CDR3 DNA is TGTGCCAGCAGCTTAGTAACAGGCGGTGGCTACACCTTC. Protein: CASSLVTGGGYTF. The gene calls are TRBV11-2 and TRBJ1-2; maybe TRBD1 (5 bases). The ends were cut back, 1 base at V and 7 bases at J, with 10 bases in the middle. Germline V lookup: CDR1 SGHAT, CDR2 FQNNGV. The CDR3 is made up of 13 amino acids.

V gene TRBV29-1 combines with J gene TRBJ1-1; no definite D call. Germline V lookup: CDR1 SQVTM, CDR2 ANQGSEA. The CDR3 runs 12 residues. V shed 1 base and J shed 5 bases, with 8 bases lying between them. CDR3 in DNA: TGCAGCGTTGAAGTCGGGCAGACTGAAGCTTTCTTT. Translation: CSVEVGQTEAFF.

This sequence joins TRBV18 and TRBJ2-5; D unclear. The V gene's germline CDR1 is KGHSH and CDR2 LQKENI. Between the trimmed V and J ends, which lost 3 bases and 1 base, there was a span of 6 bases. This CDR3 has 13 residues. CDR3 coding DNA: TGTGCCAGCTCACCCTTGATCCAAGAGACCCAGTACTTC. Protein sequence: CASSPLIQETQYF.

This rearrangement joins TRBV2 to TRBJ2-5; TRBD1 might be the D (5 bases). Trimming pared 8 bases from V and 5 bases from J, leaving 9 bases between. CDR3 length equals 11 residues. Germline values: CDR1 SNHLY, CDR2 FYNNEI. CDR3 protein: CASYKGETQYF. The CDR3 coding sequence is TGTGCCAGCTACAAGGGGGAGACCCAGTACTTC.

This rearrangement joins TRBV4-1 to TRBJ1-5; perhaps TRBD1 as D (5 bases). This CDR3 is built from 15 residues. With 0 bases removed from V and 9 bases from J, the gap between germline ends came to 15 bases. Germline V CDR1 and CDR2: MGHRA, YSYEKL. CDR3 sequence: CASSQDGQGGRPQHF. The CDR3, as DNA: TGCGCCAGCAGCCAAGATGGCCAGGGAGGGAGGCCCCAGCATTTT.

Concerning this clonotype: This may come from a read error, since a much larger clone is one base off. The chain is built from TRBV4-1 and TRBJ1-4; weak D call: TRBD1 (5 bases). The CDR3 sequence is 16 residues long. Per the germline V gene, CDR1 is MGHRA and CDR2 is YSYEKL. The CDR3 DNA follows: TGCGCCAACAGCCAAGCGGTAGGGGCGGCTAATGAAAAACTGTTTTTT. It translates to CANSQAVGAANEKLFF.

V and J are TRBV6-1 and TRBJ2-5; D is unresolved. The CDR3 extends over 11 amino acids. Trimming pared 4 bases from V and 5 bases from J, leaving 5 bases between. Germline CDR1 and CDR2: MNHNS and SASEGT. The CDR3 here is CASSVMETQYF. The CDR3 coding sequence is TGTGCCAGCAGTGTCATGGAGACCCAGTACTTC.

This clonotype was counted a few times. The V call is TRBV3-1, the J call TRBJ2-3; D may be TRBD2 (6 bases). This CDR3 is 17 amino acids long. Between the trimmed V and J ends, which lost 4 bases and 0 bases, there was a span of 17 bases. Germline CDR1 reads LGHDT; CDR2 reads YNNKEL (reference sequence). The CDR3 loop reads CASSPLTPGTSTDTQYF. The CDR3 coding sequence is TGTGCCAGCAGCCCCCTTACCCCCGGGACTAGCACAGATACGCAGTATTTT.

This chain joins TRBV5-1 and TRBJ1-5; possibly TRBD1 for D (5 bases). In germline, CDR1 is SGHRS, CDR2 YFSETQ. The V gene lost 0 bases and the J gene lost 9 bases, with 16 bases spanning the gap. The length of the CDR3 is 15 residues. CDR3 DNA sequence: TGCGCCAGCAGCTTGGTTTCAGGAGACCAGGGGCCCCAGCATTTT. Protein: CASSLVSGDQGPQHF.

V and J are TRBV27 and TRBJ2-3; no reliable D call. Per the germline V gene, CDR1 is MNHEY and CDR2 is SMNVEV (reference sequence). The CDR3 is made up of 13 amino acids. V gave up 7 bases and J gave up 5 bases, with 13 bases separating them. CDR3 coding DNA: TGTGCCAGCAAAAACGACGTTGGAGATACGCAGTATTTT. It is translated as CASKNDVGDTQYF.

This clonotype was seen a handful of times. The chain has TRBV4-1 and TRBJ2-7; perhaps TRBD2 as D (7 bases). V was clipped by 4 bases and J by 2 bases, with 15 bases between them. Looked up from germline, CDR1 is MGHRA and CDR2 is YSYEKL. The CDR3 sequence is 15 residues long. The CDR3, as DNA: TGCGCCAGCAGCCCTAGAAGAGGGGGGGCCTACGAGCAGTACTTC. This gives the protein CASSPRRGGAYEQYF.

The chain joins TRBV20-1 to TRBJ2-7; no clear D. There are 14 residues in the CDR3. The V end lost 0 bases, the J end lost 3 bases, and 12 bases lay between the germline ends. Germline V gene data show CDR1 as DFQATT and CDR2 as SNEGSKA (reference sequence). The CDR3 DNA reads TGCAGTGCTAGAGATTTGCGTAGAGGCTACGAGCAGTACTTC. It encodes CSARDLRRGYEQYF.

In this sample, this clonotype turned up a few times. The rearrangement links TRBV28 to TRBJ2-1; the D is unclear. The V gene lost 3 bases and the J gene lost 2 bases, with 8 bases spanning the gap. The germline V gene encodes CDR1 MDHEN and CDR2 SYDVKM. CDR3 size: 14 residues. DNA of the CDR3: TGTGCCAGCAGTTTTGCTGGGGCCTACAATGAGCAGTTCTTC. Protein sequence: CASSFAGAYNEQFF.

The V call is TRBV5-1, the J call TRBJ2-5; 9 bases fit TRBD1. Trimming cost V 7 bases and J 1 base; bases outside gene matches: 8. CDR1 and CDR2 (germline): SGHRS, YFSETQ. There are 15 residues in the CDR3. CDR3 DNA: TGCGCCAGCCACCCGACAGGGGGTTCCCAAGAGACCCAGTACTTC. Protein product: CASHPTGGSQETQYF.

The rearrangement joins TRBV3-1 to TRBJ1-4, with D unclear. The V and J ends lost 0 bases and 2 bases respectively, with 13 bases between them. Germline V lookup: CDR1 LGHDT, CDR2 YNNKEL (reference sequence). The CDR3 loop spans 17 amino acids. CDR3 protein: CASSQERIMGTNEKLFF. In nucleotides, the CDR3 is TGTGCCAGCAGCCAAGAACGGATCATGGGGACTAATGAAAAACTGTTTTTT.

The V call is TRBV27, the J call TRBJ2-5, with 9 nucleotides matching TRBD1. V lost 5 bases to trimming and J lost 4 bases; unmatched junction nucleotides: 5. The germline V gene encodes CDR1 MNHEY and CDR2 SMNVEV (reference sequence). The CDR3 is made up of 14 amino acids. The CDR3 region is CASSAQGARETQYF. The CDR3 nucleotides are TGTGCCAGCAGTGCACAGGGGGCACGAGAGACCCAGTACTTC.

Details on this clonotype: One end of the junction does not line up with germline, which may come from a read error. The rearrangement links TRBV28 to TRBJ2-5; D not certain. The J call may be mistaken, given a closer DNA end match to TRBJ2-7. This CDR3 has 14 residues. Germline CDR1 and CDR2: MDHEN and SYDVKM. The CDR3 is CAGSLVGSDYEQYF. Here the CDR3 DNA reads TGTGCCGGCAGTTTGGTCGGGTCAGACTACGAGCAGTACTTC.

On this clonotype itself: A much bigger clone sits one base away, suggesting this may be a read error. This chain links TRBV7-9 with TRBJ2-7; D might be TRBD2 (5 bases). Looked up from germline, CDR1 is SEHNR and CDR2 is FQNEAQ (reference sequence). The CDR3 has 15 amino acids. The CDR3 is CASSPSSGLDYGQYF. The DNA for the CDR3 is TGTGCCAGCAGCCCAAGCAGTGGACTCGACTACGGGCAGTACTTC.

The chain combines TRBV24-1 with TRBJ2-5; 8 nucleotides align to TRBD1. From germline, CDR1 is KGHDR and CDR2 SFDVKD. Trimming took 4 bases from V and 4 from J; bases not matched to a gene: 7. This CDR3 region has 15 residues. The CDR3 region has the DNA TGTGCCACCAGTGACAGCCGGACAGGGATAGAGACCCAGTACTTC. This gives the protein CATSDSRTGIETQYF.

The V call is TRBV20-1, the J call TRBJ2-2; 7 bases align to TRBD2. The CDR3 length is 15 residues. The germline gives CDR1 DFQATT, CDR2 SNEGSKA (reference sequence). Losses at the gene ends were 6 bases for V and 4 bases for J; bases not matched to a gene: 11. This chain's CDR3 is CSAPRPAGSTGELFF. As DNA, the CDR3 is TGCAGTGCCCCCCGGCCAGCGGGGAGCACCGGGGAGCTGTTTTTT.

The chain couples TRBV21-1 to TRBJ1-2; the table gives TRBD1 as D, unverified against the DNA. TRBV21-1 is described as a pseudogene. The CDR3 has 13 residues. The CDR3 reads CASSASRGEGYTF. For the CDR3, the DNA is TGTGCCAGCAGCGCCTCCCGGGGCGAGGGCTACACCTTC.

The gene calls are TRBV7-3 and TRBJ2-3, with TRBD2 identical over 13 bases. Trimming removed 5 bases from V and 7 bases from J; junction bases left unmatched: 12. Germline V gene lookup returns CDR1 SGHTA and CDR2 FQGTGA. There are 17 residues in the CDR3. The CDR3 spells CASSPLRTSGGKNTQYF. As DNA, the CDR3 is TGTGCCAGCAGCCCACTAAGGACTAGCGGGGGTAAAAATACGCAGTATTTT.

V gene TRBV5-1 combines with J gene TRBJ1-5, with 11 positions matching TRBD1. V was clipped by 4 bases and J by 3 bases; unmatched bases: 9. The CDR3 runs to 17 residues. The germline V gene encodes CDR1 SGHRS and CDR2 YFSETQ. CDR3 sequence: CASSPDRGHMINQPQHF. The CDR3 DNA reads as TGCGCCAGCAGCCCGGACAGGGGGCACATGATCAATCAGCCCCAGCATTTT.

For this clonotype: The conserved phenylalanine or tryptophan is not found at the CDR3 terminus, so this likely reflects a read error. The gene calls are TRBV7-2 and TRBJ2-1; D possibly corresponds to TRBD2 (6 bases). The CDR3 consists of 14 residues. Germline V gives CDR1 SGHTA, CDR2 FQGNSA. The V gene lost 3 bases and the J gene lost 5 bases, with 11 bases spanning the gap. The CDR3 coding sequence is TGTGCCAGCAGCTTCTGGGGGGACCACAATGAGCAGTTCTGC. As protein: CASSFWGDHNEQFC.